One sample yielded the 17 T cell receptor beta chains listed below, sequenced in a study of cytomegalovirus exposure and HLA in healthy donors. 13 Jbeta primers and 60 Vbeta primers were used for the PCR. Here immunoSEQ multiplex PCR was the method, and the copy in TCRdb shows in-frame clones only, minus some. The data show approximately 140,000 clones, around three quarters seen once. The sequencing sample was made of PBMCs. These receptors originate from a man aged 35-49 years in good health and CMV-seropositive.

The CDR3 protein is CASSSRAGVTGELFF. The CDR3 nucleotides are TGTGCCAGCAGCTCCCGGGCAGGGGTTACCGGGGAGCTGTTTTTT. The rearrangement uses TRBV13 and TRBJ2-2; D is possibly TRBD1 (6 bases). CDR1 and CDR2 from the germline V gene are PRHDT and FYEKMQ (reference sequence). This CDR3 spans 15 amino acids. The V gene lost 4 bases and the J gene lost 5 bases, with 14 bases spanning the gap.

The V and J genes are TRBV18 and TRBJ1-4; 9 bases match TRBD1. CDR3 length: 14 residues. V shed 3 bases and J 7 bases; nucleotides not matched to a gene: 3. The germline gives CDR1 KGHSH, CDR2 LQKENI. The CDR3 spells CASSPGTGTEKLFF. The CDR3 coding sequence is TGTGCCAGCTCACCCGGGACAGGGACTGAAAAACTGTTTTTT. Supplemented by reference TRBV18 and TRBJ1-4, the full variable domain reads NAGVMQNPRHLVRRRGQEARLRCSPMKGHSHVYWYRQLPEEGLKFMVYLQKENIIDESGMPKERFSAEFPKEGPSILRIQQVVRGDSAAYFCASSPGTGTEKLFFGSGTQLSVL.

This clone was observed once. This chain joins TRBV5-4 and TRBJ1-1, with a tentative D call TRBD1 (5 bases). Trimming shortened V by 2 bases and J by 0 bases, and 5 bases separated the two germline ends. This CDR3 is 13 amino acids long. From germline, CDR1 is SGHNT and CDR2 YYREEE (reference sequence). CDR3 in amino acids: CASSLGVNTEAFF. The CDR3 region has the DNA TGTGCCAGCAGCTTAGGGGTGAACACTGAAGCTTTCTTT.

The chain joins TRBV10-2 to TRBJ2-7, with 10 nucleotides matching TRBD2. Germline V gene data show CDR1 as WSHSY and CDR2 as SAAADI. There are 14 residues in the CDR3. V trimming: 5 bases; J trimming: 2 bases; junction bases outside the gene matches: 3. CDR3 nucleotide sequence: TGCGCCAGCAGTCTAGCGGGGGCTCCCTACGAGCAGTACTTC. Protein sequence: CASSLAGAPYEQYF.

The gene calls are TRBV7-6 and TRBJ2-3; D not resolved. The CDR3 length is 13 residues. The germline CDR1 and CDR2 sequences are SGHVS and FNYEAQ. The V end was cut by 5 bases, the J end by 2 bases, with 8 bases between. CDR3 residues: CASSNLLTDTQYF. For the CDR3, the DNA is TGTGCCAGCAGCAATCTCCTCACAGATACGCAGTATTTT.

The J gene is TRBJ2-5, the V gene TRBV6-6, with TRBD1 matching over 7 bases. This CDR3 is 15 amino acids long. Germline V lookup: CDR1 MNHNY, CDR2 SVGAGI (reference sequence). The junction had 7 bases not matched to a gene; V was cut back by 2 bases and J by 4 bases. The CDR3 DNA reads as TGTGCCAGCAGTTACCCACAGGGGAACCGAGAGACCCAGTACTTC. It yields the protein CASSYPQGNRETQYF.

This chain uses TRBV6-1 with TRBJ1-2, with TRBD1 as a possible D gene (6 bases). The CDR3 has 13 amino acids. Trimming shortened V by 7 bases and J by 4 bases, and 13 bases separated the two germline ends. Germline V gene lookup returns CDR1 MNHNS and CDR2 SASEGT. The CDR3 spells CASNMDSGYGYTF. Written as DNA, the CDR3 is TGTGCCAGCAATATGGACAGCGGCTATGGCTACACCTTC.

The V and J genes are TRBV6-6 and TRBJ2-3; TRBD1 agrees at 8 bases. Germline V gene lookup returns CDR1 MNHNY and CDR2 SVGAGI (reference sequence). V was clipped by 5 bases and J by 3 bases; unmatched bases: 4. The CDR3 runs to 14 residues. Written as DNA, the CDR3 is TGTGCCAGCAGTGGCAGGGGGCGAACAGATACGCAGTATTTT. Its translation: CASSGRGRTDTQYF.

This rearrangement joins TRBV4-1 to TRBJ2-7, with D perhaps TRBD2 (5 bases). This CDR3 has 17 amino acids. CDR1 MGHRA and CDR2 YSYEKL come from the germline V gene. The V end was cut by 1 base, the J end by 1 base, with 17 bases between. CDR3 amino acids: CASSQGGGLSGSYEQYF. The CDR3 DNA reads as TGCGCCAGCAGCCAAGGCGGCGGACTCAGTGGGTCCTACGAGCAGTACTTC.

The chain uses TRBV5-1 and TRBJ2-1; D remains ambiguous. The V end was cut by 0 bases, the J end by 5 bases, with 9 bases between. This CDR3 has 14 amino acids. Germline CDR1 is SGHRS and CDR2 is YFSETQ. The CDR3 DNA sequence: TGCGCCAGCAGCTTGGGAAACAGAGACAATGAGCAGTTCTTC. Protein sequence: CASSLGNRDNEQFF.

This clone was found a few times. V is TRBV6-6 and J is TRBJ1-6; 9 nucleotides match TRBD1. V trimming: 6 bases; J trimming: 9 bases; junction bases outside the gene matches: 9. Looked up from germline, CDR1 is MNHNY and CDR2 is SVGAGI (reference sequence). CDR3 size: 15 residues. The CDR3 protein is CASRDRTGDGSPLHF. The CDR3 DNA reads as TGTGCCAGCAGGGACCGGACAGGGGATGGTTCACCCCTCCACTTT.

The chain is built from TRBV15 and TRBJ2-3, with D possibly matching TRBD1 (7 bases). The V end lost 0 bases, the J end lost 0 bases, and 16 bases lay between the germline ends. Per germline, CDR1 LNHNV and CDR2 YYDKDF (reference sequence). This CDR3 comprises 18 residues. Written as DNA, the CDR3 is TGTGCCACCAGCAGAGATGTGCGGGACAGACATAGCACAGATACGCAGTATTTT. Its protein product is CATSRDVRDRHSTDTQYF.

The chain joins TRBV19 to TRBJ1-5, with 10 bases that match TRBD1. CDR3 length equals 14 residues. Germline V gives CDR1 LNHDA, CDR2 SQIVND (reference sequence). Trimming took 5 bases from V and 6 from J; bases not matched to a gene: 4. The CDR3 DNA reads TGTGCCAGTAGTCCTGGGACAGGGGCTCAGCCCCAGCATTTT. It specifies CASSPGTGAQPQHF.

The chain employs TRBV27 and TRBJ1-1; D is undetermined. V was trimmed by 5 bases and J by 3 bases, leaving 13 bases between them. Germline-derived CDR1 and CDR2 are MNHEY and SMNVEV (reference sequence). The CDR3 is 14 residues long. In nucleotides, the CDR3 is TGTGCCAGCAGTGGCCGGGAGGCGGACACTGAAGCTTTCTTT. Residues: CASSGREADTEAFF.

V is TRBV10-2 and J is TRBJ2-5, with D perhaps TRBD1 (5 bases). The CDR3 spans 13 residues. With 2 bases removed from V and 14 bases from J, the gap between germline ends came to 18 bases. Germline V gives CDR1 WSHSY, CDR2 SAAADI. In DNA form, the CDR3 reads TGCGCCAGCAGTGAGCCTCCGATGGACATGGAATACTTC. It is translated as CASSEPPMDMEYF.

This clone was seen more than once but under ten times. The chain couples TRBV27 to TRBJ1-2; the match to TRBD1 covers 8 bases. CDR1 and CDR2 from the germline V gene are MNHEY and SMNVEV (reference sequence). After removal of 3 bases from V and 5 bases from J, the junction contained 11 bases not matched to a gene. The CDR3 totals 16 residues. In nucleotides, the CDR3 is TGTGCCAGCAGTTTCCGGGACAGGATTTCCATGTATGGCTACACCTTC. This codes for CASSFRDRISMYGYTF.

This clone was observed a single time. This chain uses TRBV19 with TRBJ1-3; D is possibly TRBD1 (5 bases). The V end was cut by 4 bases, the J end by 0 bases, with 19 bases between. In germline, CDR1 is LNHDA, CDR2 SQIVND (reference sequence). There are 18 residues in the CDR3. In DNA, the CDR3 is TGTGCCAGTAGTAAGGAGCAGGGAACGGCGATCTCTGGAAACACCATATATTTT. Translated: CASSKEQGTAISGNTIYF.